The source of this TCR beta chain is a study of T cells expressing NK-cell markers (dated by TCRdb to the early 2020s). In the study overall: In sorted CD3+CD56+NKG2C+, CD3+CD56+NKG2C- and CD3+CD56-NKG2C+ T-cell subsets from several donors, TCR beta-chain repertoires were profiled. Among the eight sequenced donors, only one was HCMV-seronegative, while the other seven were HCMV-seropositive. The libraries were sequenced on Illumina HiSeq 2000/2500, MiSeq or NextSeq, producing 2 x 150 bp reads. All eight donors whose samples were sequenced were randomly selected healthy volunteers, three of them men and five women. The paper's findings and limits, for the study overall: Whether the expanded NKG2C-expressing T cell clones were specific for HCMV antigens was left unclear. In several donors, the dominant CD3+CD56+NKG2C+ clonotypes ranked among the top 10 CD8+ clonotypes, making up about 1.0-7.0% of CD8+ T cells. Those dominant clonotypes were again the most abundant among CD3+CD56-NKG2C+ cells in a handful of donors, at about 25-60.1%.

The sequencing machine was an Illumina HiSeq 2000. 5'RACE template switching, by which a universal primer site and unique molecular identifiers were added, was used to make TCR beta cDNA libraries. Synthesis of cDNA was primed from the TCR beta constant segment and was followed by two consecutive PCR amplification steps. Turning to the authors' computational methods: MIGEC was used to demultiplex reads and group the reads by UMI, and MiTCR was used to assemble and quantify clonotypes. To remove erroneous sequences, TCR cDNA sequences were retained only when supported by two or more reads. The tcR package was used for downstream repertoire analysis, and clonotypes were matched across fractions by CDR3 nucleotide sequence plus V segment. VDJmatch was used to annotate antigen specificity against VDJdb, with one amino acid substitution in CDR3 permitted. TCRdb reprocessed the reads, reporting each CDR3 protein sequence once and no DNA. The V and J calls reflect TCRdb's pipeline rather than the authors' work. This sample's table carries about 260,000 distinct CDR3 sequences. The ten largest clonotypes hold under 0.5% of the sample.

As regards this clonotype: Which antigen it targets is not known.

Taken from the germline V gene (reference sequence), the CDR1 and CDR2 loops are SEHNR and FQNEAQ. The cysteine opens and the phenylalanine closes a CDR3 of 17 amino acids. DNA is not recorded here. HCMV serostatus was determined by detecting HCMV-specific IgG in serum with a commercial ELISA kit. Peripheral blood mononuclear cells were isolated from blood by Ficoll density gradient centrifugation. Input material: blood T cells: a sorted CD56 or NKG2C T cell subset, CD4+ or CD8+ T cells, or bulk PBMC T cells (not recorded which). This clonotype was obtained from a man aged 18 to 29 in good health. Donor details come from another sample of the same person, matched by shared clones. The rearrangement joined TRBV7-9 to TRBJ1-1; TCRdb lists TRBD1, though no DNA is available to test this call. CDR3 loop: CASSPGQAIFLGTEAFF.